Reported below is one TCR beta chain. Its antigen is currently not known. There are no base qualities to consult, and no much larger clone falls within one base. Library method: the immunoSEQ multiplex PCR assay. Held by TCRdb, this immuneACCESS table contains in-frame sequences only and omits some clones. Under half of the omission traces to an unresolved V gene where checked; the cause of the rest is unknown. The sample data list 38,000 or so clones, and about 85% of these were observed just once. Of the sample, roughly 3.9% is held by the ten largest clones. These data come from a study of PD-1 blockade in mismatch repair-deficient tumors (dated by TCRdb to the late 2010s). In the study overall: Between September 2013 and late 2016, the trial enrolled 86 consecutive patients with roughly twelve types of mismatch repair-deficient cancer, all of whom had received prior treatment and were progressing. Tumor-associated T cell clones in the peripheral blood of patients responding to PD-1 blockade were tracked using deep sequencing of TCR CDR3 regions. Overall results and qualifications from the work: Tumor-resident clones, often undetectable in blood before treatment, expanded rapidly after pembrolizumab and then contracted, generally before radiologic responses.

Mismatch repair deficiency was established in every enrolled patient by polymerase chain reaction or immunohistochemistry. TCR sequencing was performed for a few patients who responded to pembrolizumab therapy. The phase II trial prospectively tested pembrolizumab PD-1 blockade in advanced mismatch repair-deficient cancers regardless of tissue of origin. Peripheral blood T cell samples were collected serially, before PD-1 blockade began and at several time points afterward. Blood sampling times were expressed in weeks after the first pembrolizumab dose. Taken from cysteine to phenylalanine, the CDR3 has 17 residues. Just the 51-base CDR3 DNA is kept, in frame starting at base 1. CDR1 and CDR2 (SGHNT, YYREEE) derive from the germline V gene (reference sequence). Trimming takes 5 bases off V and 1 base off J; junction bases not matched to a gene: 10.

The sample in question was peripheral blood, obtained about 76 weeks after starting pembrolizumab. Recombination connected TRBV5-4 to TRBJ1-3; 9 of the junction bases match TRBD1. This receptor was identified in an adult with mismatch repair-deficient cancer. The CDR3 region reads CASRVAGTGSSGNTIYF. Here is the DNA: TGTGCCAGCAGGGTAGCCGGGACAGGGTCTTCTGGAAACACCATATATTTT.